This T cell receptor (beta chain) was profiled in a study of CD8 T cells in Susac syndrome. Trimming cost V 6 bases and J 4 bases, with 3 bases left between them. CDR1 GTSNPN and CDR2 SVGIG come from the germline V gene (reference sequence). The CDR3 contains 10 residues. The authors reverse transcribed roughly 0.5 to 1 ug RNA with random hexamers. The CDR3 of TCR beta was amplified by immunoSEQ multiplex PCR across 54 Vbeta and 13 Jbeta. MiXCR, applied by TCRdb to the immunoSEQ multiplex PCR reads, yields one record per CDR3 protein. The table shows 180,000 or so distinct CDR3 sequences, with roughly 95% occurring only once.

The clonotype originates from a human donor in good health. The chain recombines TRBV30 with TRBJ2-2, with D unclear. Sequences were obtained from CD4+ T cells from PBMCs. This chain's CDR3 is CACATGELFF. In DNA form, the CDR3 reads TGTGCCTGTGCCACCGGGGAGCTGTTTTTT.